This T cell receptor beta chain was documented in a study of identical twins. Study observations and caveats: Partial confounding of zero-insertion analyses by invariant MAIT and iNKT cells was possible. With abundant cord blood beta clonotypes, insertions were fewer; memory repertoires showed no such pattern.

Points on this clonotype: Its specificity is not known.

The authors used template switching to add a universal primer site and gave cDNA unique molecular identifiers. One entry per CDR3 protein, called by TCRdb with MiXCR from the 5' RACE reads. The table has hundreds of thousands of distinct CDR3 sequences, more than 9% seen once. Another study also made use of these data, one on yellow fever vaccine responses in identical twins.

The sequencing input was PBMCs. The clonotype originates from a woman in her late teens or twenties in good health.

The CDR3 is CASSHDLSDFQPQHF. For the CDR3, the DNA is TGTGCCAGCAGCCACGACCTGAGCGACTTTCAGCCCCAGCATTTT. The chain employs TRBV7-9 and TRBJ1-5; D ambiguous. The CDR3 spans 15 residues. Germline V gives CDR1 SEHNR, CDR2 FQNEAQ (reference sequence). V was trimmed by 5 bases and J by 6 bases, leaving 17 bases between them.